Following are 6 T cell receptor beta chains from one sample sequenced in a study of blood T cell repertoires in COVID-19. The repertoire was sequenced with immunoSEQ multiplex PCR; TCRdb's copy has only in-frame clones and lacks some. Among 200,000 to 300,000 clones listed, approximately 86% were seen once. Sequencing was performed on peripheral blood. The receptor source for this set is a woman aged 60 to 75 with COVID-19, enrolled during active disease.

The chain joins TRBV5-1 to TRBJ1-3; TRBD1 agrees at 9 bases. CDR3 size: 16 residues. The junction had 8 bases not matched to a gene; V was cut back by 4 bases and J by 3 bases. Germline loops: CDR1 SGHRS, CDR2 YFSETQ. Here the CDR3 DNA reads TGCGCCAGCAGCAGGACAGGGGTTACAGGTGGAAACACCATATATTTT. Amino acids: CASSRTGVTGGNTIYF.

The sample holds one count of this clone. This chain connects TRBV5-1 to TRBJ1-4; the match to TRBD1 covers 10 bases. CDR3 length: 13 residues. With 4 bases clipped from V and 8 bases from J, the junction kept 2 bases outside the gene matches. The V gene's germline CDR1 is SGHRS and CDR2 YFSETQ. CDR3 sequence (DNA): TGCGCCAGCAGCGGACAGGGGGACGAAAAACTGTTTTTT. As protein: CASSGQGDEKLFF.

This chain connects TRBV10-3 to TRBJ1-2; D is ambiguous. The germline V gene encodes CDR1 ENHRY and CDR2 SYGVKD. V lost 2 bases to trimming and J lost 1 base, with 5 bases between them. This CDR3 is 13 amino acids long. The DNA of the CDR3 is TGTGCCATCAGTGAGATTCGTAACTATGGCTACACCTTC. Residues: CAISEIRNYGYTF.

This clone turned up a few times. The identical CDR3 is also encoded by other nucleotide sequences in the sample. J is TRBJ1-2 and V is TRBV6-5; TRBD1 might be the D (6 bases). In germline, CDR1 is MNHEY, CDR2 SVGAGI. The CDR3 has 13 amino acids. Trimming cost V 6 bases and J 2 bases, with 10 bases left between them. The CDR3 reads CASSRTENYGYTF. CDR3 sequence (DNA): TGTGCCAGCAGCAGGACAGAGAACTATGGCTACACCTTC.

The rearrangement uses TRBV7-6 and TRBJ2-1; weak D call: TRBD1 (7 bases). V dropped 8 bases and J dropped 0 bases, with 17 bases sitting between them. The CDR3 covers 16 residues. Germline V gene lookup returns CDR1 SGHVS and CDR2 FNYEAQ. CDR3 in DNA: TGTGCCAGCGTCAGGGGGGCATTGAGCTCCTACAATGAGCAGTTCTTC. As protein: CASVRGALSSYNEQFF. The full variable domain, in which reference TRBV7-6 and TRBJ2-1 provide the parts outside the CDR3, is GAGVSQSPRYKVTKRGQDVALRCDPISGHVSLYWYRQALGQGPEFLTYFNYEAQQDKSGLPNDRFSAERPEGSISTLTIQRTEQRDSAMYRCASVRGALSSYNEQFFGPGTRLTVL.

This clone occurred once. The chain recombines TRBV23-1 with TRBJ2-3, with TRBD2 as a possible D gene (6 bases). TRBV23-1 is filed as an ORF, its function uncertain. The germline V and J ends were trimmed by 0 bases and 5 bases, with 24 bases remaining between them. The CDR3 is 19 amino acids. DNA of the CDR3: TGCGCCAGCAGTCAATCGCTGGTAGCGGCGCACAGATTAAGAGATACGCAGTATTTT. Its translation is CASSQSLVAAHRLRDTQYF.